The 2 T cell receptor beta chains below come from one sample, sequenced in a study of blood T cell repertoires in COVID-19. The data were produced by immunoSEQ multiplex PCR, yet TCRdb's version contains in-frame clones alone and is incomplete. The sample lists approximately 150,000 clones; approximately 90% were seen once. Sequenced: peripheral blood. These receptors originate from a man between 18 and 29 years old with COVID-19, enrolled during active disease.

The V and J genes are TRBV9 and TRBJ2-7; a weak D match, TRBD2 (6 bases). V lost 0 bases, J lost 0 bases, and 10 bases lay in between. CDR1 and CDR2 (germline): SGDLS, YYNGEE. CDR3 size: 15 residues. CDR3 in amino acids: CASSVGSGPSYEQYF. The CDR3 DNA reads as TGTGCCAGCAGCGTAGGCAGCGGGCCCTCCTACGAGCAGTACTTC.

Notes on this clone: Relative to the germline gene, one junction end is altered; a read error may explain this. The chain employs TRBV7-8 and TRBJ1-4; D gene ambiguous. This CDR3 comprises 14 residues. The germline CDR1 and CDR2 sequences are SGHVS and FQNEAQ. CDR3 bases: TGTGCCAGCAGCTTAGGGTCCGCTAATGAAAAACTGCTTTTT. This codes for CASSLGSANEKLLF.